This T cell receptor beta chain was sequenced during a study of shared clonotypes between healthy human individuals. For the study at large: Per-donor plates numbered three CD4 naive, three CD4 memory, two CD8 naive and one CD8 memory. Study conclusions and caveats: Memory subsets generally showed smaller estimated richness than naive subsets did. Generation probability values for non-shared clonotypes were lower than those for clonotypes shared by all four donors.

In CD8 memory, CD45RO+ cells were put together with CCR7-negative CD45RA+ TemRA cells. This clone has just one count. What it recognizes is unknown. Here immunoSEQ multiplex PCR was the method, and the copy in TCRdb shows in-frame clones only, minus some. The repertoire holds about 100,000 clones, with around 65% as singletons. The CDR3 has 14 amino acids. Per the germline V gene, CDR1 is MGHRA and CDR2 is YSYEKL. V and J are TRBV4-1 and TRBJ2-5; D unclear. The J call may be incorrect, as the DNA end agrees better with TRBJ2-7. The origin of this receptor is a woman aged 25-40 years in good health. The sequenced sample consisted of memory CD8+ T cells sorted from blood. The subset was: CD45RO+ cells pooled with CCR7-negative TemRA cells. CDR3 sequence reads: CASRAWGSSYEQYF. CDR3 bases: TGCGCCAGCCGCGCATGGGGAAGCTCCTACGAGCAGTACTTC.